These 20 T cell receptor beta chains were all obtained from the same sample, sequenced in a study of human thymus T cells. This table comes from immunoSEQ multiplex PCR, and its TCRdb copy is limited to in-frame clones, with some not included. The table has some 57,000 clones, over 85% seen once. Sequencing used blood. These receptor sequences come from a boy in the first two years of life with a congenital heart defect but otherwise immunologically healthy.

The chain uses TRBV4-2 and TRBJ2-5; D is uncertain. The CDR3 runs to 15 residues. Trimming cost V 0 bases and J 3 bases, with 11 bases left between them. Germline V gene lookup returns CDR1 LGHNA and CDR2 YNFKEQ. CDR3 nucleotide sequence: TGTGCCAGCAGCCAAGACTGGCTACTAAAAGAGACCCAGTACTTC. This sequence encodes CASSQDWLLKETQYF.

This sequence joins TRBV28 and TRBJ2-7; 11 positions agree with TRBD2. The CDR3 runs 16 residues. Germline V lookup: CDR1 MDHEN, CDR2 SYDVKM. V trimming: 6 bases; J trimming: 3 bases; junction bases outside the gene matches: 10. The CDR3 loop reads CASSLPGLAEIYEQYF. The CDR3 DNA is TGTGCCAGCAGCCTCCCGGGACTAGCGGAGATCTACGAGCAGTACTTC. Complete variable domain (other parts from reference TRBV28 and TRBJ2-7): DVKVTQSSRYLVKRTGEKVFLECVQDMDHENMFWYRQDPGLGLRLIYFSYDVKMKEKGDIPEGYSVSREKKERFSLILESASTNQTSMYLCASSLPGLAEIYEQYFGPGTRLTVT.

This rearrangement joins TRBV2 to TRBJ1-4; a possible D gene is TRBD1 (6 bases). This CDR3 comprises 13 residues. In germline, CDR1 is SNHLY, CDR2 FYNNEI. The V and J ends lost 4 bases and 5 bases respectively, with 8 bases between them. The CDR3 reads CASSVRGNEKLFF. CDR3 bases: TGTGCCAGCAGTGTGAGGGGGAATGAAAAACTGTTTTTT. Full variable domain (remainder filled in from reference TRBV2 and TRBJ1-4): EPEVTQTPSHQVTQMGQEVILRCVPISNHLYFYWYRQILGQKVEFLVSFYNNEISEKSEIFDDQFSVERPDGSNFTLKIRSTKLEDSAMYFCASSVRGNEKLFFGSGTQLSVL.

This chain uses TRBV11-3 with TRBJ2-1, with TRBD2 matching 11 bases. After removal of 5 bases from V and 4 bases from J, the junction contained 4 bases not matched to a gene. The CDR3 runs to 15 residues. CDR1 is SGHNT, CDR2 YENEEA, per germline. CDR3 sequence: CASSSSSGRYNEQFF. CDR3 bases: TGTGCCAGCAGCAGCTCTAGCGGGAGGTACAATGAGCAGTTCTTC.

This chain joins TRBV28 and TRBJ2-3; TRBD2 aligns across 7 bases. The CDR3 is made up of 15 amino acids. The J segment lost 0 bases and the V segment lost 2 bases, leaving 2 bases of the junction unmatched. Looked up from germline, CDR1 is MDHEN and CDR2 is SYDVKM. Here the CDR3 reads CASSLLAASTDTQYF. DNA of the CDR3: TGTGCCAGCAGTTTACTAGCGGCTAGCACAGATACGCAGTATTTT.

V and J are TRBV10-2 and TRBJ2-5, with 7 bases aligning to TRBD2. V lost 5 bases, J lost 3 bases, and 9 bases stayed unmatched. The CDR3 is made up of 15 amino acids. Germline CDR1 is WSHSY and CDR2 is SAAADI. CDR3 DNA sequence: TGCGCCAGCAGTTCTATAACGGGGGGAAAAGAGACCCAGTACTTC. This sequence encodes CASSSITGGKETQYF.

The chain has TRBV27 and TRBJ2-7, with 7 bases identical to TRBD1. Germline CDR1 MNHEY, CDR2 SMNVEV (reference sequence). The CDR3 consists of 16 residues. J gave up 5 bases and V 0 bases, and 10 bases lay outside the gene matches. In DNA form, the CDR3 reads TGTGCCAGCAGTTTATCTCCCTGGGACAGTTTTAACGAGCAGTACTTC. Protein: CASSLSPWDSFNEQYF.

Details on this clone: The same CDR3 is also encoded by other DNA sequences in this sample. The rearrangement links TRBV5-1 to TRBJ2-3; D call uncertain. This CDR3 is 13 amino acids long. Germline V gene data show CDR1 as SGHRS and CDR2 as YFSETQ. Trimming took 0 bases from V and 1 from J, leaving 3 bases between them. CDR3 DNA: TGCGCCAGCAGCTTGGGGGGCACAGATACGCAGTATTTT. The encoded protein is CASSLGGTDTQYF. The full variable domain, in which reference TRBV5-1 and TRBJ2-3 provide the parts outside the CDR3, is KAGVTQTPRYLIKTRGQQVTLSCSPISGHRSVSWYQQTPGQGLQFLFEYFSETQRNKGNFPGRFSGRQFSNSRSEMNVSTLELGDSALYLCASSLGGTDTQYFGPGTRLTVL.

The chain joins TRBV28 to TRBJ2-3; D may be TRBD2 (5 bases). Trimming stripped 3 bases from V and 2 bases from J, with 9 bases between. The CDR3 extends over 14 amino acids. Germline CDR1 MDHEN, CDR2 SYDVKM. The CDR3, as DNA: TGTGCCAGCAGTTTTAGGCTAGCCACAGATACGCAGTATTTT. Its translation: CASSFRLATDTQYF.

The chain recombines TRBV5-1 with TRBJ2-5, with TRBD1 as a possible D gene (6 bases). The germline V and J ends were trimmed by 0 bases and 3 bases, with 9 bases remaining between them. The CDR3 covers 14 residues. Germline assignment: CDR1 SGHRS and CDR2 YFSETQ. CDR3: CASSLVPGEETQYF. CDR3 nucleotide sequence: TGCGCCAGCAGCTTGGTGCCAGGGGAAGAGACCCAGTACTTC.

This clone was observed a few times. The chain links TRBV5-1 to TRBJ2-7; D unresolved. The CDR3 is 14 amino acids. V was pared by 1 base and J by 2 bases, with 10 bases between. Germline values: CDR1 SGHRS, CDR2 YFSETQ. The CDR3 protein is CASSLLGRTYEQYF. The CDR3 nucleotides read TGCGCCAGCAGCTTGCTGGGCAGGACCTACGAGCAGTACTTC.

V is TRBV7-2 and J is TRBJ2-1; D unresolved. Trimming took off 3 bases at V and 9 bases at J, with 12 bases between the two ends. Germline CDR1 reads SGHTA; CDR2 reads FQGNSA. The CDR3 consists of 13 residues. CDR3 region: CASSFDGFAEQFF. CDR3 sequence (DNA): TGTGCCAGCAGCTTCGATGGGTTTGCTGAGCAGTTCTTC.

The gene calls are TRBV7-8 and TRBJ2-1; no definite D call. The germline V and J ends were trimmed by 1 base and 10 bases, with 5 bases remaining between them. The CDR3 spans 11 residues. Germline CDR1 reads SGHVS; CDR2 reads FQNEAQ. CDR3 protein: CASSLVQEQFF. CDR3 nucleotides: TGTGCCAGCAGCTTAGTGCAGGAGCAGTTCTTC.

J is TRBJ1-1 and V is TRBV6-6; tentatively, D is TRBD1 (5 bases). V shed 5 bases and J shed 1 base, with 17 bases lying between them. The CDR3 extends over 16 amino acids. Germline lookup yields CDR1 MNHNY and CDR2 SVGAGI (reference sequence). The CDR3 sequence is CASSPSLGQGNTEAFF. The CDR3 DNA reads as TGTGCCAGCAGTCCCTCTCTGGGGCAGGGGAACACTGAAGCTTTCTTT.

This rearrangement joins TRBV5-1 to TRBJ1-5; TRBD1 aligns across 8 bases. The germline gives CDR1 SGHRS, CDR2 YFSETQ. The CDR3 has 17 residues. J gave up 0 bases and V 4 bases, and 9 bases lay outside the gene matches. The CDR3 DNA follows: TGCGCCAGCAGCCCCTTGCCGACAGGGGATAGCAATCAGCCCCAGCATTTT. Its protein is CASSPLPTGDSNQPQHF.

V gene TRBV5-1 combines with J gene TRBJ1-1; D uncertain. Germline values: CDR1 SGHRS, CDR2 YFSETQ. The CDR3 runs to 13 residues. Trimming cost V 1 base and J 1 base, with 5 bases left between them. The CDR3 region has the DNA TGCGCCAGCAGCTTGATCGGGAACACTGAAGCTTTCTTT. Its protein is CASSLIGNTEAFF.

This rearrangement joins TRBV7-3 to TRBJ2-7; no reliable D call. Germline V CDR1 and CDR2: SGHTA, FQGTGA. Trimming left V 2 bases short and J 1 base short, with 9 bases between. The CDR3 is made up of 14 amino acids. The CDR3 nucleotides are TGTGCCAGCAGCTTATACATTGATTCCTACGAGCAGTACTTC. Its translation: CASSLYIDSYEQYF.

This chain uses TRBV12-2 with TRBJ1-1; the tabulated D call, TRBD1, remains unverified against the DNA. TRBV12-2 is tagged as a pseudogene. This CDR3 has 14 amino acids. DNA for the CDR3: TGTGCAAGTCGCCCTGGCGACAGAGTCCTTGAAGCTTTCTTT. This sequence encodes CASRPGDRVLEAFF.

The chain uses TRBV2 and TRBJ1-2, with 7 bases that match TRBD1. J gave up 9 bases and V 5 bases, and 6 bases lay outside the gene matches. The germline gives CDR1 SNHLY, CDR2 FYNNEI. The CDR3 totals 12 residues. The CDR3 sequence is CASSTGANRYTF. DNA of the CDR3: TGTGCCAGCAGTACAGGGGCGAATCGCTACACCTTC.

This chain links TRBV6-5 with TRBJ2-7; D gene unclear. The germline V gene has CDR1 MNHEY and CDR2 SVGAGI. Trimming removed 6 bases at V and 4 bases at J, with 4 bases between. The CDR3 covers 10 residues. CDR3 loop: CASRAYEQYF. CDR3 DNA sequence: TGTGCCAGCAGAGCGTACGAGCAGTACTTC.